This T cell receptor beta chain was identified during a study of Graves' ophthalmopathy and Graves' hyperthyroidism. Findings and limits, study-wide: A model of 13 signatures distinguished ophthalmopathy from stable hyperthyroidism at around 90% sensitivity and around 81% specificity.

In regard to this clonotype: As yet, its antigen is unknown.

The study amplified TCR beta CDR3 regions using RNA transcripts. HTBI primers served in a first-round RT-PCR, which a second-round multiplex PCR followed. One entry per CDR3 protein results from TCRdb running MiXCR on the multiplex PCR reads. The data show almost 750,000 distinct CDR3 sequences, 40% seen once. Trimming cost V 6 bases and J 0 bases; bases outside gene matches: 12. In germline, CDR1 is SNHLY, CDR2 FYNNEI. There are 18 residues in the CDR3. Sequencing was done on a sample of peripheral blood. This TCR was sampled from an adult man with Graves' ophthalmopathy. The genes are TRBV2 and TRBJ1-4; 8 nucleotides line up with TRBD1. The CDR3 loop is CASSGQTGGGTTNEKLFF. CDR3 DNA sequence: TGTGCCAGCAGCGGCCAAACAGGGGGTGGGACAACTAATGAAAAACTGTTTTTT.